The 3 T cell receptor beta chains below all came from one sample that was sequenced in a study of blood T cell repertoires in COVID-19 (dated by TCRdb to the early 2020s). Library preparation was by the immunoSEQ multiplex PCR assay. TCRdb obtained this table from immuneACCESS and retained in-frame rearrangements with V and J assigned. These tables miss some clones; where compared with another copy, unresolved V genes account for less than half of the shortfall, and the remainder is unexplained. This sample has about 370,000 clones in its table, and over 75% of those were observed once. The top ten constitute under 11% of the sample. The sample taken for sequencing was peripheral blood. The receptors originated from a woman aged 25-40 years with COVID-19, enrolled during active disease.

This clone occurred a few times. The chain couples TRBV7-2 to TRBJ1-2; D ambiguous. Germline values: CDR1 SGHTA, CDR2 FQGNSA. The CDR3 has 13 residues. V shed 0 bases and J shed 4 bases, with 6 bases lying between them. The CDR3 DNA reads TGTGCCAGCAGCTTAGCTCCACTCTATGGCTACACCTTC. This translates into CASSLAPLYGYTF.

J is TRBJ1-1 and V is TRBV7-8; TRBD1 is a possible D gene (6 bases). Germline V gene lookup returns CDR1 SGHVS and CDR2 FQNEAQ. This CDR3 is 13 amino acids long. Trimming took 3 bases from V and 5 from J, leaving 10 bases between them. CDR3 sequence: CASSLSRGTEAFF. The DNA for the CDR3 is TGTGCCAGCAGCTTGTCGAGGGGGACTGAAGCTTTCTTT.

This clone was observed a handful of times. The chain links TRBV9 to TRBJ2-1, with D perhaps matching TRBD2 (5 bases). The CDR3 totals 16 residues. Germline assignment: CDR1 SGDLS and CDR2 YYNGEE. The V and J ends lost 0 bases and 2 bases respectively, with 12 bases between them. The CDR3: CASSVERIGAYNEQFF. The DNA for the CDR3 is TGTGCCAGCAGCGTAGAGAGGATCGGGGCCTACAATGAGCAGTTCTTC.